This entry lists 2 T cell receptor beta chains sequenced from one sample in a study of T cells in Graves' hyperthyroidism and ophthalmopathy. TCR beta CDR3 regions were amplified from RNA. HTBI primers were used for first-round RT-PCR of the TCR CDR3. MiXCR, run by TCRdb on the multiplex PCR reads, gives a single entry per CDR3 protein. This table has fewer than 550,000 distinct CDR3 sequences, more than 15% appearing once. Sequenced: blood. Source of these receptors: a woman between 18 and 29 years old with Graves' hyperthyroidism.

At least ten counts were recorded for this clonotype. The chain employs TRBV18 and TRBJ2-4, with TRBD2 matching over 7 bases. The CDR3 extends over 15 amino acids. From germline, CDR1 is KGHSH and CDR2 LQKENI. The trim removed 0 bases at V and 9 bases at J, leaving 8 bases unmatched. CDR3 loop: CASSPPTEGRGIQYF. As DNA, the CDR3 is TGTGCCAGCTCACCACCTACGGAGGGGAGGGGCATTCAGTACTTC.

This chain links TRBV20-1 with TRBJ2-3; 7 nucleotides line up with TRBD1. From germline, CDR1 is DFQATT and CDR2 SNEGSKA (reference sequence). Losses at the gene ends were 3 bases for V and 6 bases for J; bases not matched to a gene: 12. The CDR3 contains 15 residues. The CDR3 region has the DNA TGCAGTGCTAGGAATGGACAGGACTTAGCGGATACGCAGTATTTT. This sequence encodes CSARNGQDLADTQYF.